This TCR beta chain was identified in a study of blood T cell repertoires in COVID-19. Study-level information: T cells, B-cell-depleted T cells, or PBMCs provided the cDNA or gDNA that served as material.

Clones were sequenced by immunoSEQ multiplex PCR, and TCRdb holds only the in-frame ones, with some missing. Among hundreds of thousands of clones listed, 80% to 90% were seen once. Enrolment of Seattle patients took place during active infection, and they were followed longitudinally. Per germline, CDR1 MNHEY and CDR2 SMNVEV (reference sequence). The CDR3 totals 15 residues. Trimming removed 6 bases from V and 0 bases from J; junction bases left unmatched: 3. In its sample, this clone was seen once. The chain is built from TRBV27 and TRBJ2-1; TRBD2 matches at 9 bases. The sequenced sample was peripheral blood. This clonotype originated in a young woman with COVID-19, enrolled during active disease. The CDR3 protein is CASRTSGSSYNEQFF. The CDR3 DNA sequence: TGTGCCAGCAGGACTAGCGGCAGCTCCTACAATGAGCAGTTCTTC.